The clone carrying this T cell receptor (beta chain) was found many times. The sample comes from a study of human T cells and chemical hapten exposure. Time point given: pre-sensitization, week 0. Treatment of the sample: therapeutic diphenylcyclopropenone sensitization with weekly scalp DPC. V lost 3 bases and J 2 bases, leaving 4 bases between the germline ends. Germline CDR1 reads SGDLS; CDR2 reads YYNGEE. CDR3 length: 12 amino acids. MiXCR, run by TCRdb on the RACE reads, gives a single entry per CDR3 protein. The sample includes roughly 380,000 distinct CDR3 sequences, 4% to 6% of them seen just once.

This TCR was sampled from a woman in her 50s with alopecia areata. Some clones in this sample may be carry-over from other donors' samples. The rearrangement uses TRBV9 and TRBJ2-3; D is unresolved. Sequencing was performed on whole blood, taken in connection with sensitization to the hapten diphenylcyclopropenone (DPC). CDR3 DNA: TGTGCCAGCAGCGCACTCACAGATACGCAGTATTTT. This sequence encodes CASSALTDTQYF.